Shown below are 20 T cell receptor beta chains from a single sample sequenced in a study of cytomegalovirus exposure and HLA in healthy donors. The primer mix had 60 Vbeta and 13 Jbeta primers. Repertoires were generated with immunoSEQ multiplex PCR, while TCRdb's copy carries only in-frame clones and drops some. The sample has fewer than 150,000 clones, roughly 75% seen once. The sequencing sample was made of PBMCs. These receptors were collected from a man aged 40-49 years in good health and CMV-seropositive.

This chain connects TRBV7-6 to TRBJ2-3, with TRBD1 identical over 10 bases. The ends lost 5 bases at V and 4 bases at J; junction bases unmatched: 6. This CDR3 comprises 15 residues. Germline V gene lookup returns CDR1 SGHVS and CDR2 FNYEAQ. CDR3 loop: CASSPQTGGPDTQYF. The CDR3 region has the DNA TGTGCCAGCAGCCCACAGACAGGGGGCCCAGATACGCAGTATTTT.

The chain uses TRBV4-3 and TRBJ2-1; TRBD2 aligns across 12 bases. The CDR3 has 16 amino acids. V lost 4 bases, J lost 2 bases, and 3 bases stayed unmatched. Germline CDR1 reads LGHNA; CDR2 reads YSLEER. CDR3 DNA sequence: TGCGCCAGCAGCCGCGGACTAGCGGGGCCCTACAATGAGCAGTTCTTC. Protein: CASSRGLAGPYNEQFF.

This clone was seen only a few times. This chain uses TRBV5-6 with TRBJ1-3, with a weak D call TRBD1 (5 bases). Trimming removed 0 bases at V and 8 bases at J, with 12 bases between. Germline values: CDR1 SGHDT, CDR2 YYEEEE. CDR3 length: 14 residues. CDR3 bases: TGTGCCAGCAGCTTGGCGCCAGGGAAGGACACCATATATTTT. This gives the protein CASSLAPGKDTIYF.

The V gene is TRBV29-1, the J gene TRBJ1-1; D is unresolved. This CDR3 has 12 amino acids. Germline values: CDR1 SQVTM, CDR2 ANQGSEA. The V end lost 6 bases, the J end lost 2 bases, and 10 bases lay between the germline ends. The CDR3 sequence is CSVDLGNTEAFF. CDR3 DNA sequence: TGCAGCGTGGACTTAGGAAACACTGAAGCTTTCTTT. Using reference TRBV29-1 and TRBJ1-1 for the parts outside the CDR3, the full variable domain is SAVISQKPSRDICQRGTSLTIQCQVDSQVTMMFWYRQQPGQSLTLIATANQGSEATYESGFVIDKFPISRPNLTFSTLTVSNMSPEDSSIYLCSVDLGNTEAFFGQGTRLTVV.

This chain uses TRBV28 with TRBJ2-5, with a tentative D call TRBD1 (6 bases). Germline V gene sequence: CDR1 MDHEN, CDR2 SYDVKM. V was shortened by 1 base and J by 2 bases, with 14 bases between the two germline ends. This CDR3 spans 16 amino acids. The CDR3 loop reads CASSLFRLRGQETQYF. CDR3 DNA sequence: TGTGCCAGCAGTTTATTCCGACTAAGGGGGCAAGAGACCCAGTACTTC. The whole variable domain, filled in from reference TRBV28 and TRBJ2-5, reads DVKVTQSSRYLVKRTGEKVFLECVQDMDHENMFWYRQDPGLGLRLIYFSYDVKMKEKGDIPEGYSVSREKKERFSLILESASTNQTSMYLCASSLFRLRGQETQYFGPGTRLLVL.

The chain has TRBV6-5 and TRBJ2-1; TRBD1 aligns across 7 bases. The CDR3 runs 15 residues. Germline V CDR1 and CDR2: MNHEY, SVGAGI. V lost 6 bases and J lost 5; bases outside the gene matches: 10. The CDR3, as DNA: TGTGCCAGCAGCCCCTCACAGGGGACCCACAATGAGCAGTTCTTC. Translated, it gives CASSPSQGTHNEQFF.

The chain links TRBV19 to TRBJ2-1, with D maybe TRBD1 (6 bases). Trimming pared 4 bases from V and 7 bases from J, leaving 20 bases between. In germline, CDR1 is LNHDA, CDR2 SQIVND (reference sequence). The CDR3 loop spans 16 amino acids. The CDR3 reads CASSKPQGSSGNEQFF. As DNA, the CDR3 is TGTGCCAGTAGTAAACCCCAGGGGTCTAGTGGGAATGAGCAGTTCTTC.

J is TRBJ1-1 and V is TRBV6-5; TRBD1 matches 7 bases. This CDR3 has 13 amino acids. From germline, CDR1 is MNHEY and CDR2 SVGAGI. The V gene end was trimmed by 2 bases and the J gene end by 5 bases; junction bases not matched to a gene: 2. CDR3 coding DNA: TGTGCCAGCAGTTACGACAGGGCTACTGAAGCTTTCTTT. Its translation: CASSYDRATEAFF.

The genes are TRBV7-3 and TRBJ2-2; D gene ambiguous. The germline V gene has CDR1 SGHTA and CDR2 FQGTGA. Trimming took off 2 bases at V and 4 bases at J, with 11 bases between the two ends. The CDR3 has 15 residues. As DNA, the CDR3 is TGTGCCAGCAGCTTAGCGAGCGCTAGCACCGGGGAGCTGTTTTTT. Its protein is CASSLASASTGELFF.

Written as DNA, the CDR3 is TGTGCCAGTAGTATCCGGGGGGCGAGGGAAAAACTGTTTTTT. This encodes CASSIRGAREKLFF. The J gene is TRBJ1-4, the V gene TRBV19; D possibly corresponds to TRBD1 (6 bases). The V and J ends lost 3 bases and 8 bases respectively, with 13 bases between them. Germline values: CDR1 LNHDA, CDR2 SQIVND (reference sequence). This CDR3 has 14 amino acids.

The chain employs TRBV5-4 and TRBJ2-1, with 9 bases fitting TRBD2. The CDR3 totals 16 residues. V trimming: 0 bases; J trimming: 3 bases; junction bases outside the gene matches: 4. CDR1 and CDR2 (germline): SGHNT, YYREEE (reference sequence). The CDR3 is CASSLDLAGNYNEQFF. The DNA for the CDR3 is TGTGCCAGCAGCTTGGACCTAGCGGGGAACTACAATGAGCAGTTCTTC.

The chain employs TRBV6-1 and TRBJ1-5; D is undetermined. V was cut by 4 bases and J by 3 bases, with 10 bases left in between. CDR1 is MNHNS, CDR2 SASEGT, per germline. The CDR3 extends over 14 amino acids. The CDR3 region is CASSVGRVNQPQHF. The CDR3 DNA follows: TGTGCCAGCAGTGTTGGGCGGGTCAATCAGCCCCAGCATTTT.

This chain uses TRBV19 with TRBJ2-3; 8 bases fit TRBD2. Germline CDR1 is LNHDA and CDR2 is SQIVND (reference sequence). The ends lost 6 bases at V and 3 bases at J; junction bases unmatched: 8. There are 15 residues in the CDR3. The CDR3 sequence: CASSWTSPRTDTQYF. In DNA, the CDR3 is TGTGCCAGTAGCTGGACTAGCCCCAGGACAGATACGCAGTATTTT.

The chain combines TRBV6-1 with TRBJ2-1; 9 bases align to TRBD2. The CDR3 contains 16 residues. Germline V gene lookup returns CDR1 MNHNS and CDR2 SASEGT. The J segment lost 4 bases and the V segment lost 1 base, leaving 5 bases of the junction unmatched. The CDR3 bases are TGTGCCAGCAGTGAAGTTGCGGGGGGGGTGTACAATGAGCAGTTCTTC. This codes for CASSEVAGGVYNEQFF.

The rearrangement joins TRBV18 to TRBJ2-5; D is unresolved. The V end lost 3 bases, the J end lost 2 bases, and 7 bases lay between the germline ends. Germline assignment: CDR1 KGHSH and CDR2 LQKENI. The CDR3 spans 13 residues. CDR3 nucleotides: TGTGCCAGCTCACCCCAGATACAAGAGACCCAGTACTTC. This gives the protein CASSPQIQETQYF.

V usage is TRBV4-1 and J usage is TRBJ1-5, with D maybe TRBD1 (5 bases). CDR1 is MGHRA and CDR2 is YSYEKL in the germline V gene. V was pared by 1 base and J by 4 bases, with 11 bases between. The CDR3 runs 15 residues. The CDR3 reads CASSQVRGKNQPQHF. DNA of the CDR3: TGCGCCAGCAGCCAAGTTCGGGGGAAAAATCAGCCCCAGCATTTT.

The gene calls are TRBV4-3 and TRBJ1-5; D ambiguous. The CDR3 extends over 17 amino acids. The ends were cut back, 1 base at V and 7 bases at J, with 20 bases in the middle. CDR1 LGHNA and CDR2 YSLEER come from the germline V gene. CDR3: CASSQVGSINRGQPQHF. CDR3 DNA sequence: TGCGCCAGCAGCCAAGTTGGGTCGATAAACCGAGGCCAGCCCCAGCATTTT.

The chain carries TRBV6-6 and TRBJ2-5, with 8 bases aligning to TRBD1. The CDR3 loop spans 15 amino acids. V shed 6 bases, J shed 1 base, and the junction held 7 bases outside the gene matches. CDR1 MNHNY and CDR2 SVGAGI come from the germline V gene (reference sequence). For the CDR3, the DNA is TGTGCCAGCAGCCCCCCCGGGACAGGCCAAGAGACCCAGTACTTC. Translation: CASSPPGTGQETQYF.

The chain is built from TRBV6-5 and TRBJ2-1, with D maybe TRBD2 (6 bases). The ends were cut back, 6 bases at V and 2 bases at J, with 11 bases in the middle. The CDR3 runs to 14 residues. In germline, CDR1 is MNHEY, CDR2 SVGAGI. This CDR3 reads CASSRGGTYNEQFF. CDR3 DNA: TGTGCCAGCAGCCGTGGGGGGACCTACAATGAGCAGTTCTTC.

CDR3 DNA sequence: TGTGCCAGCAGGAGAAGGACAGGGGACTATGGCTACACCTTC. Translation: CASRRRTGDYGYTF. The chain recombines TRBV6-5 with TRBJ1-2; 9 positions match TRBD1. The CDR3 runs to 14 residues. V lost 6 bases, J lost 3 bases, and 5 bases stayed unmatched. Germline lookup yields CDR1 MNHEY and CDR2 SVGAGI.